The T cell receptor beta chain described here comes from a study of early T cells in non-severe SARS-CoV-2 infection. Individual cDNA molecules carried attached unique molecular identifiers. TCRdb recomputed calls from the 5' RACE reads with MiXCR, one row per CDR3 protein. The sample holds 35,000 to 50,000 distinct CDR3 sequences, under 30% seen once. CDR1 MNHNY and CDR2 SVGAGI come from the germline V gene (reference sequence). CDR3 size: 15 residues. The V gene lost 3 bases and the J gene lost 1 base, with 12 bases spanning the gap. Study-level results: Matching results from VDJdb favored anti-spike CD8 responses, leaving private and CD4 specificities undetected.

Points on this clonotype: Antigen specificity is unknown.

The sequencing used whole blood, collected at baseline. The chain has TRBV6-6 and TRBJ1-1; D is perhaps TRBD1 (5 bases). This TCR came from an adult who was a healthcare worker with PCR-confirmed SARS-CoV-2 infection or an uninfected control (not recorded which). For the CDR3, the DNA is TGTGCCAGCAGTTATGGCAGCAGGGCGAACACTGAAGCTTTCTTT. Its translation is CASSYGSRANTEAFF.